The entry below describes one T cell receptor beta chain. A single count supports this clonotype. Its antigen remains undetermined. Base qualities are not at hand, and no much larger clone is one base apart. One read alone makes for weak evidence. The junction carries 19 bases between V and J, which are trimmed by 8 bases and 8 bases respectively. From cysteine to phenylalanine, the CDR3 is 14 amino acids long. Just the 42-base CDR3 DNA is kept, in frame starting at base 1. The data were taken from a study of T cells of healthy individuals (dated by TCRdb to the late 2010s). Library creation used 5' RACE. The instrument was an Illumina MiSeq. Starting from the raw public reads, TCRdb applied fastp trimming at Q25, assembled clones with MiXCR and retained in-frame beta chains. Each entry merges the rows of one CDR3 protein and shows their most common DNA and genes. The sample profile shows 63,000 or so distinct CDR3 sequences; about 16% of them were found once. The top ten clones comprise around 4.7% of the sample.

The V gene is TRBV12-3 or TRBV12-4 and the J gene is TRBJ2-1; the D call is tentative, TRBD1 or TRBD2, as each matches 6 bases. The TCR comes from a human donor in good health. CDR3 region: CASRRGGGIDEQFF. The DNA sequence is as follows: TGTGCCAGCCGGCGAGGGGGAGGCATAGATGAGCAGTTCTTC.